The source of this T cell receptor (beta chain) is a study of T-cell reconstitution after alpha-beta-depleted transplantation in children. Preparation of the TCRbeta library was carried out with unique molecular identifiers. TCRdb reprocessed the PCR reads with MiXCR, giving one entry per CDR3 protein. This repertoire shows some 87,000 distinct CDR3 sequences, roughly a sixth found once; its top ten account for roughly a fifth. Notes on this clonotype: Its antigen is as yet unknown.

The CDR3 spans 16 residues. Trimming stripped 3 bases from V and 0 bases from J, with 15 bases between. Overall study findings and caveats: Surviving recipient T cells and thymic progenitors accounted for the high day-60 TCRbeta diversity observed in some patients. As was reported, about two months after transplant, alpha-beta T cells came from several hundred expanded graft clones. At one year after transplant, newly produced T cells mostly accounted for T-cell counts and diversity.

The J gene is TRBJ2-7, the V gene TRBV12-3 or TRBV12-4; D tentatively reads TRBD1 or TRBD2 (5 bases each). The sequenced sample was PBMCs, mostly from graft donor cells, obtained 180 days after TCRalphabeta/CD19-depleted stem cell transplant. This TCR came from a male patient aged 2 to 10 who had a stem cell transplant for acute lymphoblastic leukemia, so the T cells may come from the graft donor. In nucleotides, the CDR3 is TGTGCCAGCAGTTTCTCCGGGCCAGGGAGCTCCTACGAGCAGTACTTC. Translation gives CASSFSGPGSSYEQYF.